A selection of T cell receptor beta chains follows, all from one sample in a study of OX40 agonist ivuxolimab in advanced cancers. Sequenced by immunoSEQ multiplex PCR; TCRdb stores in-frame clones only, minus some. Counted here are about 61,000 clones, 82% occurring once; the ten biggest clones make up more than 0.4%. The input for sequencing was CD4+ or CD8+ T cells sorted from blood, taken in a trial of the OX40 agonist ivuxolimab. All receptors derive from an adult with an advanced solid tumor such as melanoma, head and neck, liver or kidney cancer. Both conserved end residues are part of each CDR3. The order of the fields is CDR3 length, clone size, D gene, V gene, J gene, CDR3 protein, CDR3 DNA. A D gene is named only where the DNA matches it firmly. Only part of the rows carry a size: once, few, many, or a class if the clone is expanded.

len: 16; abundance: NA; d_gene: TRBD1; v_gene: TRBV28; j_gene: TRBJ2-6; CDR3aa: CASSQQGGSGANVLTF; CDR3nt: TGTGCCAGCAGCCAACAGGGGGGTTCTGGGGCCAACGTCCTGACTTTC
len: 15; abundance: NA; d_gene: NA; v_gene: TRBV10-2; j_gene: TRBJ1-4; CDR3aa: CASSESGTRNEKLFF; CDR3nt: TGCGCCAGCAGTGAGTCTGGGACCCGTAATGAAAAACTGTTTTTT
len: 17; abundance: NA; d_gene: TRBD2; v_gene: TRBV6-1; j_gene: TRBJ2-3; CDR3aa: CASSGRTSGITTDTQYF; CDR3nt: TGTGCCAGCAGTGGTCGGACTAGCGGTATAACCACAGATACGCAGTATTTT
len: 15; abundance: NA; d_gene: NA; v_gene: TRBV2; j_gene: TRBJ1-4; CDR3aa: CASRTGAATNEKLFF; CDR3nt: TGTGCCAGCAGGACAGGAGCCGCAACTAATGAAAAACTGTTTTTT
len: 13; abundance: NA; d_gene: NA; v_gene: TRBV10-3; j_gene: TRBJ1-2; CDR3aa: CAISEGDHYGYTF; CDR3nt: TGTGCCATCAGTGAGGGGGACCACTATGGCTACACCTTC
len: 17; abundance: NA; d_gene: NA; v_gene: TRBV4-3; j_gene: TRBJ2-1; CDR3aa: CASSQDSATAGWNEQFF; CDR3nt: TGCGCCAGCAGCCAAGATTCTGCGACGGCGGGTTGGAATGAGCAGTTCTTC
len: 12; abundance: NA; d_gene: NA; v_gene: TRBV9; j_gene: TRBJ2-1; CDR3aa: CASSPLYNEQFF; CDR3nt: TGTGCCAGCAGCCCCCTTTACAATGAGCAGTTCTTC
len: 13; abundance: NA; d_gene: TRBD1; v_gene: TRBV18; j_gene: TRBJ1-5; CDR3aa: CASSTDRAQPQHF; CDR3nt: TGTGCCAGCTCAACGGACAGGGCTCAGCCCCAGCATTTT
len: 16; abundance: NA; d_gene: NA; v_gene: TRBV28; j_gene: TRBJ1-5; CDR3aa: CASSSSDWGGNQPQHF; CDR3nt: TGTGCCAGCAGTTCATCCGATTGGGGGGGCAATCAGCCCCAGCATTTT
len: 12; abundance: NA; d_gene: NA; v_gene: TRBV30; j_gene: TRBJ2-2; CDR3aa: CAWGRGTGELFF; CDR3nt: TGTGCCTGGGGTAGAGGCACCGGGGAGCTGTTTTTT
len: 11; abundance: NA; d_gene: NA; v_gene: TRBV28; j_gene: TRBJ1-1; CDR3aa: CASSGNTEAFF; CDR3nt: TGTGCCAGCAGCGGGAACACTGAAGCTTTCTTT
len: 14; abundance: NA; d_gene: NA; v_gene: TRBV11-1; j_gene: TRBJ2-7; CDR3aa: CASSQDPAGGEQYF; CDR3nt: TGTGCCAGCAGCCAAGATCCGGCGGGCGGGGAGCAGTACTTC
len: 11; abundance: NA; d_gene: TRBD2; v_gene: TRBV2; j_gene: TRBJ2-5; CDR3aa: CASKAGETQYF; CDR3nt: TGTGCCAGCAAAGCGGGGGAGACCCAGTACTTC
len: 16; abundance: once; d_gene: TRBD1; v_gene: TRBV5-6; j_gene: TRBJ1-2; CDR3aa: CASSPVDRGENYGYTF; CDR3nt: TGTGCCAGCAGCCCGGTCGACAGGGGGGAAAACTATGGCTACACCTTC
len: 13; abundance: NA; d_gene: NA; v_gene: TRBV9; j_gene: TRBJ2-1; CDR3aa: CASSTPVYNEQFF; CDR3nt: TGTGCCAGCAGCACCCCCGTCTACAATGAGCAGTTCTTC
len: 15; abundance: NA; d_gene: TRBD1; v_gene: TRBV18; j_gene: TRBJ1-1; CDR3aa: CASSPTGVQWTEAFF; CDR3nt: TGTGCCAGCTCACCAACAGGGGTTCAGTGGACTGAAGCTTTCTTT
len: 11; abundance: once; d_gene: NA; v_gene: TRBV20-1; j_gene: TRBJ2-5; CDR3aa: CSALWGETQYF; CDR3nt: TGCAGTGCCCTGTGGGGGGAGACCCAGTACTTC
len: 17; abundance: NA; d_gene: NA; v_gene: TRBV6-1; j_gene: TRBJ1-5; CDR3aa: CASSELFSYYSNQPQHF; CDR3nt: TGTGCCAGCAGTGAATTGTTTTCCTATTATAGCAATCAGCCCCAGCATTTT
len: 14; abundance: NA; d_gene: NA; v_gene: TRBV7-9; j_gene: TRBJ1-6; CDR3aa: CASSIGTGNSPLHF; CDR3nt: TGTGCCAGCAGCATTGGGACTGGCAATTCACCCCTCCACTTT
len: 14; abundance: NA; d_gene: NA; v_gene: TRBV7-8; j_gene: TRBJ1-2; CDR3aa: CASSLMAGNYGYTF; CDR3nt: TGTGCCAGCAGCTTAATGGCCGGGAACTATGGCTACACCTTC
len: 13; abundance: NA; d_gene: NA; v_gene: TRBV28; j_gene: TRBJ2-7; CDR3aa: CASNPSENYEQYF; CDR3nt: TGTGCCAGCAATCCTAGCGAGAACTACGAGCAGTACTTC
len: 17; abundance: NA; d_gene: NA; v_gene: TRBV5-1; j_gene: TRBJ2-2; CDR3aa: CASSLGGRGQLTGELFF; CDR3nt: TGCGCCAGCAGCTTGGGGGGCCGGGGGCAACTCACCGGGGAGCTGTTTTTT
len: 17; abundance: medium-sized; d_gene: NA; v_gene: TRBV28; j_gene: TRBJ1-4; CDR3aa: CASSPRDTGRGPEKLFF; CDR3nt: TGTGCCAGCAGCCCCAGGGATACGGGCAGGGGTCCTGAAAAACTGTTTTTT
len: 15; abundance: NA; d_gene: TRBD2; v_gene: TRBV7-9; j_gene: TRBJ2-4; CDR3aa: CASSKLAGGKNIQYF; CDR3nt: TGTGCCAGCAGCAAACTAGCGGGGGGGAAAAACATTCAGTACTTC
len: 15; abundance: once; d_gene: TRBD1; v_gene: TRBV19; j_gene: TRBJ2-5; CDR3aa: CASSTIGTGEETQYF; CDR3nt: TGTGCCAGTAGTACGATAGGGACAGGCGAAGAGACCCAGTACTTC
len: 14; abundance: NA; d_gene: NA; v_gene: TRBV5-1; j_gene: TRBJ1-1; CDR3aa: CASSPLVGNTEAFF; CDR3nt: TGCGCCAGCAGCCCTCTAGTAGGGAACACTGAAGCTTTCTTT
len: 15; abundance: once; d_gene: TRBD1; v_gene: TRBV4-1; j_gene: TRBJ1-1; CDR3aa: CASSHGQGASTEAFF; CDR3nt: TGCGCCAGCAGCCACGGACAGGGGGCCAGTACTGAAGCTTTCTTT
len: 15; abundance: once; d_gene: NA; v_gene: TRBV19; j_gene: TRBJ1-3; CDR3aa: CASSYSASREDTIYF; CDR3nt: TGTGCCAGTAGTTACAGCGCCTCCCGGGAGGACACCATATATTTT
len: 16; abundance: NA; d_gene: TRBD2; v_gene: TRBV10-1; j_gene: TRBJ2-1; CDR3aa: CASSESRTSGSNEQFF; CDR3nt: TGCGCCAGCAGTGAGTCGCGGACTAGCGGGAGTAATGAGCAGTTCTTC
len: 14; abundance: NA; d_gene: NA; v_gene: TRBV4-1; j_gene: TRBJ1-2; CDR3aa: CASSQEKAGYGYTF; CDR3nt: TGCGCCAGCAGCCAAGAAAAGGCTGGCTATGGCTACACCTTC
len: 14; abundance: few; d_gene: TRBD1; v_gene: TRBV19; j_gene: TRBJ1-1; CDR3aa: CASSRDRINTEAFF; CDR3nt: TGTGCCAGTAGTCGGGACAGGATTAACACTGAAGCTTTCTTT
len: 16; abundance: few; d_gene: TRBD1; v_gene: TRBV15; j_gene: TRBJ1-1; CDR3aa: CATSSTGDVGNTEAFF; CDR3nt: TGTGCCACCAGCAGCACAGGGGACGTAGGGAACACTGAAGCTTTCTTT
len: 17; abundance: NA; d_gene: TRBD1; v_gene: TRBV7-8; j_gene: TRBJ1-2; CDR3aa: CASSPRRTYGQGAGYTF; CDR3nt: TGTGCCAGCAGCCCTCGGCGTACTTATGGACAGGGGGCTGGCTACACCTTC
len: 15; abundance: NA; d_gene: NA; v_gene: TRBV6-5; j_gene: TRBJ2-5; CDR3aa: CASSTPRGHQETQYF; CDR3nt: TGTGCCAGCAGTACCCCCCGCGGCCACCAAGAGACCCAGTACTTC
len: 15; abundance: NA; d_gene: NA; v_gene: TRBV4-1; j_gene: TRBJ1-1; CDR3aa: CASSQARVVNTEAFF; CDR3nt: TGCGCCAGCAGCCAAGCTCGGGTAGTGAACACTGAAGCTTTCTTT
len: 14; abundance: NA; d_gene: TRBD1; v_gene: TRBV28; j_gene: TRBJ1-2; CDR3aa: CASSLETGIYGYTF; CDR3nt: TGTGCCAGCAGTTTAGAGACAGGGATCTATGGCTACACCTTC
len: 16; abundance: NA; d_gene: NA; v_gene: TRBV5-6; j_gene: TRBJ1-3; CDR3aa: CASSLTRVFSGNTIYF; CDR3nt: TGTGCCAGCAGCTTGACACGGGTTTTCTCTGGAAACACCATATATTTT
len: 14; abundance: NA; d_gene: NA; v_gene: TRBV27; j_gene: TRBJ2-1; CDR3aa: CASSRGTSYNEQFF; CDR3nt: TGTGCCAGCAGTCGAGGGACTTCTTACAATGAGCAGTTCTTC
len: 15; abundance: NA; d_gene: NA; v_gene: TRBV10-1; j_gene: TRBJ2-7; CDR3aa: CASSLGQLSSYEQYF; CDR3nt: TGCGCCAGCAGCCTAGGACAGCTTTCTTCCTACGAGCAGTACTTC
len: 17; abundance: NA; d_gene: NA; v_gene: TRBV18; j_gene: TRBJ2-1; CDR3aa: CASSPPNSQGTNNEQFF; CDR3nt: TGTGCCAGCTCACCACCGAATTCGCAGGGGACTAACAATGAGCAGTTCTTC
len: 12; abundance: NA; d_gene: NA; v_gene: TRBV2; j_gene: TRBJ1-5; CDR3aa: CASSSDSQPQHF; CDR3nt: TGTGCCAGCAGTTCGGACAGCCAGCCCCAGCATTTT
len: 14; abundance: NA; d_gene: NA; v_gene: TRBV27; j_gene: TRBJ2-2; CDR3aa: CASSKITSLGELFF; CDR3nt: TGTGCCAGCAGCAAAATAACTTCTCTCGGGGAGCTGTTTTTT
len: 13; abundance: NA; d_gene: TRBD1; v_gene: TRBV27; j_gene: TRBJ1-2; CDR3aa: CASSFRQGYGHTF; CDR3nt: TGTGCCAGCAGTTTCCGACAGGGGTATGGCCACACCTTC
len: 18; abundance: NA; d_gene: NA; v_gene: TRBV4-2; j_gene: TRBJ2-7; CDR3aa: CASSPFPPQGPSSYEQYF; CDR3nt: TGTGCCAGCAGCCCCTTTCCCCCCCAGGGCCCTAGCTCCTACGAGCAGTACTTC
len: 17; abundance: NA; d_gene: TRBD1; v_gene: TRBV2; j_gene: TRBJ2-3; CDR3aa: CASNNLGTDLSTDTQYF; CDR3nt: TGTGCCAGCAATAACCTAGGGACAGATCTTAGCACAGATACGCAGTATTTT
len: 16; abundance: NA; d_gene: TRBD1; v_gene: TRBV10-3; j_gene: TRBJ2-7; CDR3aa: CAISESSGQGIYEQYF; CDR3nt: TGTGCCATCAGTGAGTCGAGTGGACAGGGGATCTACGAGCAGTACTTC
len: 14; abundance: NA; d_gene: TRBD2; v_gene: TRBV7-2; j_gene: TRBJ2-1; CDR3aa: CASSQGLPDNEQFF; CDR3nt: TGTGCCAGCAGCCAGGGACTACCAGACAATGAGCAGTTCTTC
len: 16; abundance: NA; d_gene: NA; v_gene: TRBV5-1; j_gene: TRBJ2-2; CDR3aa: CASSLVVETYTGELFF; CDR3nt: TGCGCCAGCAGCTTGGTAGTAGAAACGTACACCGGGGAGCTGTTTTTT
len: 16; abundance: once; d_gene: TRBD2; v_gene: TRBV6-1; j_gene: TRBJ2-4; CDR3aa: CASSGQAGTAKNIQYF; CDR3nt: TGTGCCAGCAGTGGGCAAGCGGGAACAGCCAAAAACATTCAGTACTTC
len: 14; abundance: NA; d_gene: TRBD2; v_gene: TRBV19; j_gene: TRBJ2-7; CDR3aa: CASSSSGNYREQYF; CDR3nt: TGTGCCAGTAGTTCTAGCGGGAACTATCGCGAGCAGTACTTC
len: 16; abundance: few; d_gene: NA; v_gene: TRBV9; j_gene: TRBJ2-7; CDR3aa: CASSVIGAETTYEQYF; CDR3nt: TGTGCCAGCAGCGTAATAGGCGCGGAGACCACCTACGAGCAGTACTTC
len: 11; abundance: NA; d_gene: NA; v_gene: TRBV18; j_gene: TRBJ1-1; CDR3aa: CASSTNTEAFF; CDR3nt: TGTGCCAGCTCAACTAACACTGAAGCTTTCTTT